The 24 T cell receptor beta chains below all came from one sample that was sequenced in a study of regulatory T cells in long-lasting Graves disease. Time point defined: newly diagnosed GD, antithyroid drugs for less than 3 months. RNA extracted from PBMCs served as the sequencing template. Assembly of TCR beta libraries relied on iRepertoire HTBI primers together with Arm-PCR of CDR3 regions. TCRdb itself ran the multiplex PCR reads through MiXCR, one entry per CDR3 protein. The sample carries roughly 560,000 distinct CDR3 sequences, about 11% recorded once. These data are also associated with another study on T cells in Graves' hyperthyroidism and ophthalmopathy.

The specimen comprised peripheral blood mononuclear cells (PBMCs), sampled at new diagnosis, from a patient treated with antithyroid drugs. These receptors were obtained from a woman aged 25 to 45 with Graves disease.

The chain couples TRBV28 to TRBJ2-3; D is perhaps TRBD1 or TRBD2 (5 bases each). Germline V lookup: CDR1 MDHEN, CDR2 SYDVKM. The CDR3 length is 16 residues. The ends were cut back, 5 bases at V and 0 bases at J, with 15 bases in the middle. The CDR3, as DNA: TGTGCCAGCAGTCTGGGACGGTCATATAGCACAGATACGCAGTATTTT. It yields the protein CASSLGRSYSTDTQYF. Full variable domain (missing parts from reference TRBV28 and TRBJ2-3): DVKVTQSSRYLVKRTGEKVFLECVQDMDHENMFWYRQDPGLGLRLIYFSYDVKMKEKGDIPEGYSVSREKKERFSLILESASTNQTSMYLCASSLGRSYSTDTQYFGPGTRLTVL.

This clonotype was observed a handful of times. J is TRBJ2-7 and V is TRBV28; TRBD2 matches 10 bases. This CDR3 has 15 amino acids. Germline V lookup: CDR1 MDHEN, CDR2 SYDVKM. J lost 6 bases, V lost 5 bases, and 10 bases had no gene match. CDR3 bases: TGTGCCAGCAGTCTCCCGGGACTAGCGACCCGCGAGCAGTACTTC. Its translation: CASSLPGLATREQYF.

As regards this clonotype: This likely comes from a read error, as the CDR3 has no conserved phenylalanine or tryptophan at its end. The V gene is TRBV30, the J gene TRBJ2-1; D is perhaps TRBD2 (6 bases). CDR1 and CDR2 from the germline V gene are GTSNPN and SVGIG (reference sequence). The CDR3 covers 13 residues. V was trimmed by 8 bases and J by 3 bases, leaving 14 bases between them. The CDR3 is CAGNIGGYNEQFS. CDR3 sequence (DNA): TGTGCCGGTAATATCGGGGGCTACAATGAGCAGTTCTCC.

This clonotype showed up many times. CDR3 in DNA: TGTGCCAGCAGTTTGGCGGGGCCCCAAGGTTGGGAGCAGTACTTC. Its protein product is CASSLAGPQGWEQYF. The rearrangement joins TRBV28 to TRBJ2-7; a possible D gene is TRBD2 (6 bases). Germline CDR1 is MDHEN and CDR2 is SYDVKM. The CDR3 runs 15 residues. The germline V and J ends were trimmed by 3 bases and 7 bases, with 19 bases remaining between them.

Comment on this clonotype: A read error may explain this, as a much larger clone is one base away. CDR3 sequence: CASSLGASASPLSYEQYF. DNA of the CDR3: TGTGCCAGCAGCTTAGGGGCTAGCGCATCTCCCCTCTCCTACGAGCAGTACTTC. The V call is TRBV7-9, the J call TRBJ2-7; D is perhaps TRBD2 (6 bases). Germline-derived CDR1 and CDR2 are SEHNR and FQNEAQ (reference sequence). There are 18 residues in the CDR3. Trimming shortened V by 1 base and J by 0 bases, and 19 bases separated the two germline ends.

In its sample, this clonotype was seen many times. V gene TRBV5-1 combines with J gene TRBJ2-3, with D unclear. Germline V lookup: CDR1 SGHRS, CDR2 YFSETQ. V gave up 2 bases and J gave up 2 bases, with 15 bases separating them. The CDR3 covers 16 residues. The CDR3 spells CASSFWPQSITDTQYF. The CDR3 DNA reads as TGCGCCAGCAGCTTCTGGCCTCAGTCTATCACAGATACGCAGTATTTT.

There are many counts of this clonotype. The rearrangement joins TRBV2 to TRBJ2-6, with TRBD1 identical over 8 bases. V lost 8 bases to trimming and J lost 0 bases; unmatched junction nucleotides: 9. Germline-derived CDR1 and CDR2 are SNHLY and FYNNEI. The CDR3 extends over 17 amino acids. CDR3 DNA sequence: TGTGCCAGCGCTGGGGACAGGAGATACTCTGGGGCCAACGTCCTGACTTTC. This encodes CASAGDRRYSGANVLTF.

This clonotype was seen at least ten times. This chain connects TRBV29-1 to TRBJ1-4; the D is unclear. Germline values: CDR1 SQVTM, CDR2 ANQGSEA. This CDR3 region has 13 residues. Deletions cut 3 bases from V and 8 bases from J, with 13 bases between. Here the CDR3 reads CSVEEGVGEKLFF. CDR3 nucleotides: TGCAGCGTTGAGGAGGGTGTCGGGGAAAAACTGTTTTTT.

This clonotype was found a few times. This chain links TRBV19 with TRBJ1-2, with a tentative D call TRBD1 (6 bases). The CDR3 runs 13 residues. The V end was cut by 8 bases, the J end by 8 bases, with 18 bases between. The V gene's germline CDR1 is LNHDA and CDR2 SQIVND (reference sequence). The CDR3 nucleotides are TGTGCCAGTTGGGGGACAATCCTTGGAGGCTACACCTTC. It encodes CASWGTILGGYTF. The full variable domain, completed using reference TRBV19 and TRBJ1-2, is DGGITQSPKYLFRKEGQNVTLSCEQNLNHDAMYWYRQDPGQGLRLIYYSQIVNDFQKGDIAEGYSVSREKKESFPLTVTSAQKNPTAFYLCASWGTILGGYTFGSGTRLTVV.

The V gene is TRBV6-5, the J gene TRBJ2-5; possibly TRBD2 for D (6 bases). Trimming shortened V by 3 bases and J by 5 bases, and 13 bases separated the two germline ends. The CDR3 has 14 residues. Germline V gene sequence: CDR1 MNHEY, CDR2 SVGAGI. The CDR3 region is CASSYLASPETQYF. The CDR3 nucleotides read TGTGCCAGCAGTTATCTAGCGAGTCCCGAGACCCAGTACTTC.

Details on this clonotype: A much larger clone lies a single base off, so this may be a read error. The chain has TRBV18 and TRBJ2-7; 11 positions agree with TRBD1. The ends lost 5 bases at V and 6 bases at J; junction bases unmatched: 6. The CDR3 spans 14 residues. The germline gives CDR1 KGHSH, CDR2 LQKENI. CDR3 sequence reads: CASSAQDRGLEQYV. The CDR3 bases are TGTGCCAGCTCAGCCCAGGACAGGGGGCTCGAGCAGTACGTC.

This clonotype has a handful of counts. This sequence joins TRBV28 and TRBJ2-7, with no clear D. Germline CDR1 reads MDHEN; CDR2 reads SYDVKM. V lost 6 bases, J lost 3 bases, and 18 bases lay in between. The CDR3 loop spans 15 amino acids. CDR3 coding DNA: TGTGCCAGCAGCCAAATCGACGGCAAACGCTACGAGCAGTACTTC. This codes for CASSQIDGKRYEQYF.

There are many counts of this clonotype. The chain joins TRBV27 to TRBJ2-1; 9 positions match TRBD2. The length of the CDR3 is 18 residues. CDR1 and CDR2 (germline): MNHEY, SMNVEV (reference sequence). The trim removed 5 bases at V and 0 bases at J, leaving 11 bases unmatched. Written as DNA, the CDR3 is TGTGCCAGCAGTCCGGGACTAGCCCCCCTGGGCTCCTACAATGAGCAGTTCTTC. It specifies CASSPGLAPLGSYNEQFF.

This clonotype was recorded at least ten times. The chain links TRBV10-1 to TRBJ2-1; D unclear. CDR1 and CDR2 (germline): WNHNN, SYGVQD (reference sequence). Trimming shortened V by 0 bases and J by 8 bases, and 17 bases separated the two germline ends. The CDR3 is 16 amino acids. The CDR3, as DNA: TGCGCCAGCAGTGAGTCTTACCGATTAGCTGCCCATGAGCAGTTCTTC. Its protein is CASSESYRLAAHEQFF.

The V call is TRBV29-1, the J call TRBJ2-1; D unclear. There are 14 residues in the CDR3. Between the trimmed V and J ends, which lost 0 bases and 7 bases, there was a span of 13 bases. Germline V gives CDR1 SQVTM, CDR2 ANQGSEA. Here the CDR3 DNA reads TGCAGCGTTGAAGATCCGGGCGCCCGAAATGAGCAGTTCTTC. Protein product: CSVEDPGARNEQFF.

The chain combines TRBV24-1 with TRBJ2-1; D perhaps matches TRBD2 (6 bases). CDR3 size: 14 residues. Trimming took off 1 base at V and 12 bases at J, with 15 bases between the two ends. Germline values: CDR1 KGHDR, CDR2 SFDVKD. The CDR3 DNA reads as TGTGCCACCAGTGATTTCGGGGGACCGCCAGGGCAGTTCTTC. Encoded protein: CATSDFGGPPGQFF.

This clonotype was counted at least ten times. V is TRBV20-1 and J is TRBJ2-5; D possibly uses TRBD1 or TRBD2 (6 bases each). Germline V gives CDR1 DFQATT, CDR2 SNEGSKA (reference sequence). The length of the CDR3 is 14 residues. V was shortened by 0 bases and J by 3 bases, with 11 bases between the two germline ends. CDR3 sequence: CSARDGGREETQYF. The CDR3 region has the DNA TGCAGTGCTAGAGATGGGGGGCGGGAAGAGACCCAGTACTTC.

The chain recombines TRBV27 with TRBJ2-5; TRBD2 agrees at 14 bases. The CDR3 sequence is 16 residues long. V trimming: 4 bases; J trimming: 4 bases; junction bases outside the gene matches: 5. Germline CDR1 is MNHEY and CDR2 is SMNVEV (reference sequence). The CDR3 nucleotides read TGTGCCAGCAGTTCCCTGGGACTAGCGGGAGCAGAGACCCAGTACTTC. Its protein product is CASSSLGLAGAETQYF.

This clonotype has only a few counts. The CDR3, as DNA: TGTGCCAGCAGCGTAGAAGCGAGAAATGAGCAGTTCTTC. Translated: CASSVEARNEQFF. The gene calls are TRBV9 and TRBJ2-1; D unclear. The CDR3 loop spans 13 amino acids. CDR1 is SGDLS and CDR2 is YYNGEE in the germline V gene. V dropped 0 bases and J dropped 7 bases, with 8 bases sitting between them. Full variable domain (rest looked up from reference TRBV9 and TRBJ2-1): DSGVTQTPKHLITATGQRVTLRCSPRSGDLSVYWYQQSLDQGLQFLIQYYNGEERAKGNILERFSAQQFPDLHSELNLSSLELGDSALYFCASSVEARNEQFFGPGTRLTVL.

The table lists this clonotype with a few counts. The chain combines TRBV5-1 with TRBJ1-1; possible D gene TRBD1, 5 bases. CDR1 and CDR2 (germline): SGHRS, YFSETQ. The CDR3 extends over 14 amino acids. Trimming took 5 bases from V and 1 from J, leaving 12 bases between them. The CDR3 sequence: CASRSSGRNTEAFF. CDR3 in DNA: TGCGCCAGCAGGTCCTCAGGGCGGAACACTGAAGCTTTCTTT.

The chain links TRBV6-1 to TRBJ2-2; a possible D gene is TRBD2 (6 bases). The V end lost 4 bases, the J end lost 5 bases, and 20 bases lay between the germline ends. This CDR3 contains 17 residues. CDR1 is MNHNS and CDR2 is SASEGT in the germline V gene. The CDR3 loop reads CASSGIAGGPSTGELFF. In DNA, the CDR3 is TGTGCCAGCAGTGGAATAGCTGGAGGGCCCTCGACCGGGGAGCTGTTTTTT.

The J gene is TRBJ2-2, the V gene TRBV6-5, with D perhaps TRBD2 (6 bases). Looked up from germline, CDR1 is MNHEY and CDR2 is SVGAGI. V shed 2 bases and J shed 4 bases, with 23 bases lying between them. CDR3 size: 19 residues. The CDR3 DNA reads as TGTGCCAGCAGTTACGTGTTGGCCCTTGGGGGAGGAAGCACCGGGGAGCTGTTTTTT. Translated: CASSYVLALGGGSTGELFF.

This clonotype was counted between two and nine times. The chain joins TRBV6-1 to TRBJ2-5; 8 positions match TRBD2. Germline CDR1 is MNHNS and CDR2 is SASEGT. V lost 8 bases and J lost 4; bases outside the gene matches: 15. The CDR3 has 16 amino acids. The chain's CDR3 is CASGDRGSGIPETQYF. CDR3 sequence (DNA): TGTGCCAGCGGCGACCGGGGTAGCGGGATCCCAGAGACCCAGTACTTC.

This clonotype has only a few counts. The gene calls are TRBV19 and TRBJ2-1; 10 bases line up with TRBD2. Per germline, CDR1 LNHDA and CDR2 SQIVND (reference sequence). There are 18 residues in the CDR3. V lost 4 bases, J lost 7 bases, and 16 bases stayed unmatched. CDR3 in amino acids: CASSTKVWFSGGPNEQFF. CDR3 coding DNA: TGTGCCAGTAGTACCAAGGTCTGGTTTAGCGGGGGGCCTAATGAGCAGTTCTTC. Full variable domain (outside the CDR3, taken from reference TRBV19 and TRBJ2-1): DGGITQSPKYLFRKEGQNVTLSCEQNLNHDAMYWYRQDPGQGLRLIYYSQIVNDFQKGDIAEGYSVSREKKESFPLTVTSAQKNPTAFYLCASSTKVWFSGGPNEQFFGPGTRLTVL.